This TCR beta chain was obtained from a study of CD8 T cells in ankylosing spondylitis. TCR beta libraries were made by quantitative 5'-RACE with molecular barcodes. One entry per CDR3 protein, called by TCRdb with MiXCR from the 5' RACE reads. The repertoire holds about 340,000 distinct CDR3 sequences, with 20% as singletons. Trimming cost V 0 bases and J 10 bases, with 25 bases left between them. CDR3 length: 18 amino acids. Germline lookup yields CDR1 LGHNA and CDR2 YNFKEQ. This clonotype was observed a handful of times. What it recognizes is unknown. Study-level findings and limits: Previous work reported some of these motif variants in the synovial fluid and blood of reactive arthritis. Matched ankylosing spondylitis synovial fluid reportedly contained a significantly enriched population of disease-linked clones. It appeared that ankylosing spondylitis blood was characterized by a TCR beta motif of several highly homologous variants.

The sequence derives from a male donor with ankylosing spondylitis or in good health (not recorded which). Sequencing was performed on blood, either unsorted or a sorted T cell fraction (not recorded which). This chain uses TRBV4-2 with TRBJ2-4, with D tentatively TRBD2 (6 bases). CDR3 loop: CASSQDSVDSGGSGIQYF. The CDR3 bases are TGTGCCAGCAGCCAAGATAGTGTTGATAGCGGAGGGTCAGGGATTCAGTACTTC.